Listed here is a single T cell receptor beta chain. Its antigen is unidentified. PCR involved 60 Vbeta and 13 Jbeta primers. Profiling relied on immunoSEQ multiplex PCR, and the TCRdb table lists in-frame clones only, not all of them. The sample records approximately 170,000 clones, over 65% being singletons. V was cut by 1 base and J by 2 bases, with 5 bases left in between. The CDR3 loop spans 14 amino acids. Per the germline V gene, CDR1 is LGHNA and CDR2 is YSLEER. This entry comes from a study of cytomegalovirus exposure and HLA in healthy donors. Across the study: Assignment to the Caucasian-associated ancestry cluster applied to approximately 80% of the approximately 380 genotyped donors. Study-level findings and limits: Researchers catalogued 160 or so TCR beta chains as cytomegalovirus-associated. Testing in vitro showed three CMV-associated chains specific for CMV antigens. Analysis was performed later, and it showed HLA-associated TCR beta chains to be more clonally expanded than equally common others.

This sequence joins TRBV4-3 and TRBJ1-4; D is ambiguous. The sequence derives from a female donor in good health and CMV-seronegative. The sequenced sample was PBMCs. This CDR3 is CASSQGGTNEKLFF. The CDR3 DNA is TGCGCCAGCAGCCAAGGAGGGACTAATGAAAAACTGTTTTTT.